This TCR beta chain was observed in a study of blood T cells in healthy people across ages (dated by TCRdb to between 2015 and 2017). Describing the broader study: In model experiments, template switching captured about one uniquely barcoded TCR beta cDNA molecule for every two T cells. The study measured age-related changes in TCR beta repertoire diversity using deep sequencing normalized with unique cDNA molecular identifiers. The donors were split into four age groups: young (average around 16 years), middle-aged (nearly 40), aged (around 67) and long-lived (over 80). To avoid experimental bias, donors of different ages were randomly spread across the sequencing lanes. Using the same blood draw, the study looked at two additional independent replicas of 1 million unique cDNA reads for two donors, one aged 18 to 29 and the other aged 80 or older.

The CDR3 sequence holds 17 residues, the cysteine and phenylalanine included. The entry retains the CDR3 DNA only, 51 bases that are in frame from base 1. For CDR1 and CDR2, the germline V gene lists KGHDR and SFDVKD. Cut back by 3 bases and 5 bases, the V and J ends lie 19 bases apart. The library was prepared using 5' RACE. The instrument given in TCRdb is Illumina HiSeq 2500. A second PCR of roughly 6 to 12 cycles was performed with a sample-barcoded 5' primer and a J-beta primer mix. A unique molecular identifier was introduced onto each TCR beta cDNA molecule by a template-switch 5' adaptor carrying 12 random nucleotides. At least 3 million CDR3-containing paired-end reads were obtained from each sample. First-strand cDNA was synthesized from all RNA with the Mint cDNA synthesis kit, primed by a TRBC-specific oligonucleotide. After uracil-DNA glycosylase treatment, a first 18-cycle PCR used universal primers M1SS and BC2_uni_R on all cDNA. As for the authors' bioinformatics: Each sample was normalized by randomly selecting 1 million high-quality reads, each carrying a distinct molecular identifier. Instead of being binned into consensus sequences, reads with shared molecular identifiers were discarded. CDR3 identification, clonotype clustering and error correction used MiTCR with a Q25 quality threshold and the strictest error-elimination algorithm. A nonparametric unseen species model with Euler transformation was used to estimate lower-bound total TCR beta diversity. The raw public reads went through TCRdb reprocessing: fastp at Q25, MiXCR clone calling, in-frame beta chains kept. CDR3 protein sequences are deduplicated, and each keeps its most common genes and DNA. The authors' filters were not applied to this entry. This sample lists approximately 1.5 million distinct CDR3 sequences; about 31% were detected once. The ten largest clones take up around 11% of the sample.

Systemically healthy Caucasian individuals from Russia, some 40 in total and aged roughly 6 to 95 years, were included as donors. Roughly 9 milliliters of peripheral blood were drawn from each donor into EDTA-treated Vacutainer tubes. PBMCs were isolated by Ficoll-Paque density-gradient centrifugation, with at least 7 million obtained per sample. Total RNA was extracted from PBMCs with Trizol reagent, with at least 5 micrograms obtained per sample. The percentages of naive CD45RAhigh/CD27high T cells were determined by flow cytometry on a PBMC aliquot from every donor. A note on this clonotype: Which antigen it targets is not known. Base qualities were left out, and no much larger clone turns up one base away.

The full study reports these points: Because donor CMV infection status was unknown, age-related changes in expanded clonotypes were potentially confounded. Because profiling used bulk unsorted PBMCs, naive and antigen-experienced compartments could not be compared conclusively. Observed TCR beta diversity per million T cells fell roughly linearly with age, and a significant reduction was already apparent by age around 36. Compared with the aged group, more naive CD4+ T cells, fewer expanded clones and increased TCR diversity were shown by the long-lived group, suggesting age selection. A strong correlation was found between observed TCR beta diversity and the percentage of naive T cells measured by flow cytometry. Total diversity estimates from one million sequenced T cells were considered lower bounds and underestimates.

The receptor's source is a woman in her twenties or thirties in good health. The sequenced sample consisted of blood. Recombination linked TRBV24-1 to TRBJ2-1, and TRBD1 may be the D gene, going by 6 matching bases. The CDR3 here reads CATSDNLNLGQHNEQFF. The base sequence is TGTGCCACCAGTGATAATCTCAACTTAGGACAGCACAATGAGCAGTTCTTC.